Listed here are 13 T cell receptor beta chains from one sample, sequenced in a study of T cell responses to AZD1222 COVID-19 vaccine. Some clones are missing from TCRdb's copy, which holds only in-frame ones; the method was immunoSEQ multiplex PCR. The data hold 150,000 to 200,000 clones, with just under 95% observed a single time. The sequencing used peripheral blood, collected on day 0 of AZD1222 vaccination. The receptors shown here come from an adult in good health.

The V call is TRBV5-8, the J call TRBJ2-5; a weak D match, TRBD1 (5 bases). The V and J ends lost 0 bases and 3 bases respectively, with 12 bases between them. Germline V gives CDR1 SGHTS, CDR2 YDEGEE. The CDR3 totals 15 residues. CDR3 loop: CASSLAGFLKETQYF. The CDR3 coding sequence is TGTGCCAGCAGCTTGGCAGGGTTTTTAAAAGAGACCCAGTACTTC.

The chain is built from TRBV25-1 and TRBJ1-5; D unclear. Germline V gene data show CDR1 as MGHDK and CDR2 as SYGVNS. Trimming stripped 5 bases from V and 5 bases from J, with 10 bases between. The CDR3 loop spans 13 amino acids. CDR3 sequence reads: CASSKAVDQPQHF. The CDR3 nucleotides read TGTGCCAGCAGTAAGGCAGTCGATCAGCCCCAGCATTTT. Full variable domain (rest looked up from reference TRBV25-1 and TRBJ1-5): EADIYQTPRYLVIGTGKKITLECSQTMGHDKMYWYQQDPGMELHLIHYSYGVNSTEKGDLSSESTVSRIRTEHFPLTLESARPSHTSQYLCASSKAVDQPQHFGDGTRLSIL.

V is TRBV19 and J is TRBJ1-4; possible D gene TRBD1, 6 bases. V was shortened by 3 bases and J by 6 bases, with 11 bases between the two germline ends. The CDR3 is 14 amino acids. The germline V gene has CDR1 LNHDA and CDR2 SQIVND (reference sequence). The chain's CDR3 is CASSMRGEHEKLFF. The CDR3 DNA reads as TGTGCCAGTAGTATGAGGGGGGAACATGAAAAACTGTTTTTT.

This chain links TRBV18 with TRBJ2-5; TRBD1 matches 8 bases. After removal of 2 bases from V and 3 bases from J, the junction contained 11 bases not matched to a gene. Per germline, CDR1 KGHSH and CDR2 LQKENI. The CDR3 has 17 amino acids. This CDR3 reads CASSPVRTGRWEETQYF. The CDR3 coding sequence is TGTGCCAGCTCACCAGTTCGGACAGGGCGGTGGGAAGAGACCCAGTACTTC.

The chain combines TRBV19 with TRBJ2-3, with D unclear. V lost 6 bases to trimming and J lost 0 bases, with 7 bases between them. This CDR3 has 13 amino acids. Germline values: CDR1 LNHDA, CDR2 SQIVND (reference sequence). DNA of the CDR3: TGTGCCAGTAGGGGTAAGAGCACAGATACGCAGTATTTT. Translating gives CASRGKSTDTQYF.

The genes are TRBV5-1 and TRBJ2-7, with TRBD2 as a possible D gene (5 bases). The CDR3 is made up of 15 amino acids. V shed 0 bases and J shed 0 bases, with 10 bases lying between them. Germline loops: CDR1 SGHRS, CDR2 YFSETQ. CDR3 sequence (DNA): TGCGCCAGCAGCTTGGATTCACGGGACTCCTACGAGCAGTACTTC. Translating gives CASSLDSRDSYEQYF.

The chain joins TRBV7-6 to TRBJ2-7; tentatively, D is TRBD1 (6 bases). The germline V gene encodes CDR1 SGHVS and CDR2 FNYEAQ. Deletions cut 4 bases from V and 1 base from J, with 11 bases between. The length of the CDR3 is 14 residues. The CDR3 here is CASSSTQGSYEQYF. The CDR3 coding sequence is TGTGCCAGCAGCTCCACCCAGGGGTCCTACGAGCAGTACTTC.

CDR3 nucleotide sequence: TGTGCCAGCAGTTACGGGGCAGGTGATAGCAATCAGCCCCAGCATTTT. As protein: CASSYGAGDSNQPQHF. This sequence joins TRBV6-8 and TRBJ1-5, with TRBD1 as a possible D gene (5 bases). Trimming left V 2 bases short and J 0 bases short, with 11 bases between. CDR3 length: 16 amino acids. Germline CDR1 MNHGY, CDR2 SAAAGT.

The CDR3 loop is CASSKQSYQETQYF. In nucleotides, the CDR3 is TGTGCCAGCAGCAAACAGAGCTACCAAGAGACCCAGTACTTC. This chain joins TRBV9 and TRBJ2-5, with unresolved D. The CDR3 length is 14 residues. The V gene's germline CDR1 is SGDLS and CDR2 YYNGEE. V was clipped by 4 bases and J by 0 bases, with 10 bases between them.

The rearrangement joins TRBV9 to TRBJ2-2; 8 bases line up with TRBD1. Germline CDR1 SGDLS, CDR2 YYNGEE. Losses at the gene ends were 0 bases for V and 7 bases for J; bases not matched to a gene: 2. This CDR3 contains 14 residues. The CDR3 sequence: CASSVEDRDGELFF. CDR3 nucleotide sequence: TGTGCCAGCAGCGTAGAGGACAGGGACGGGGAGCTGTTTTTT.

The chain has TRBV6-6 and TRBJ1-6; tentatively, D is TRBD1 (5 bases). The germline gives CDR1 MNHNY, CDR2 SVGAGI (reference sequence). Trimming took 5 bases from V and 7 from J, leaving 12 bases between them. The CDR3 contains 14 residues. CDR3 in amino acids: CASSKDWGNSPLHF. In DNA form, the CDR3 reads TGTGCCAGCAGTAAGGACTGGGGGAATTCACCCCTCCACTTT.

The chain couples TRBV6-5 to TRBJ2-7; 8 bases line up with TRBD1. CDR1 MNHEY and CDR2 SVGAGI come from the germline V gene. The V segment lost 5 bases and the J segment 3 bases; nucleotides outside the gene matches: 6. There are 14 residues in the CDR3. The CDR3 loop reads CASSPGQVIYEQYF. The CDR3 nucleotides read TGTGCCAGCAGTCCGGGACAGGTAATCTACGAGCAGTACTTC.

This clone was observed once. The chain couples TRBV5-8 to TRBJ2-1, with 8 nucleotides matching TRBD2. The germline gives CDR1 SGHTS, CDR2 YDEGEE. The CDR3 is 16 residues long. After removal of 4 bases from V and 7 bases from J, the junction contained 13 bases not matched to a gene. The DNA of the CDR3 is TGTGCCAGCAGCCGATTTTCGGGGGGGCCGGGGAATGAGCAGTTCTTC. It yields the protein CASSRFSGGPGNEQFF.